One sample yielded the 22 T cell receptor beta chains listed below, sequenced in a study of HIV-infected children after antiretroviral therapy interruption (dated by TCRdb to between 2019 and 2020). In the paper's terms, the treatment or condition label means: PENTA 11 planned treatment interruption arm or continuous ART arm. The receptor library was made with 3' RACE. The listed sequencing device is Illumina MiSeq. TCR libraries were generated from RNA by a 3' RACE protocol incorporating unique molecular identifiers so that PCR amplification bias could be corrected. In TCRdb, the public reads were trimmed at Q25 with fastp and aligned with MiXCR, with productive beta chains retained. Each CDR3 protein appears once, grouped with its most common genes and DNA. The sample table records under 50,000 distinct CDR3 sequences; around 4.1% of these occur just once. The biggest ten clones account for about 0.7% of the sample.

Source: CD45RA+ CD4+ T cells from PBMCs, pooled from several time points, taken from a donor given antiretroviral therapy, either interrupted or continuous. The cell subset or site label, read with the paper, signifies: naive CD4+ CD45RA+ CD45RO- T cells. Receptors were obtained from a pool of human donors with HIV.

This clonotype has ten or more counts. The chain carries TRBV28 and TRBJ1-5; D gene unclear. Trimming cost V 7 bases and J 7 bases, with 17 bases left between them. Germline loops: CDR1 MDHEN, CDR2 SYDVKM. The CDR3 has 14 amino acids. CDR3 sequence reads: CASNSPGAVQPQHF. The CDR3, as DNA: TGTGCCAGCAATTCCCCTGGCGCGGTCCAGCCCCAGCATTTT.

CDR3 protein: CASSFDWGGYEQYF. The CDR3 DNA is TGTGCCAGCAGCTTCGACTGGGGGGGGTATGAACAGTACTTC. The genes are TRBV12-3 or TRBV12-4 and TRBJ2-7; 7 nucleotides line up with TRBD2. The CDR3 is 14 amino acids. Losses at the gene ends were 6 bases for V and 10 bases for J; bases not matched to a gene: 15.

This clonotype was detected many times. The V call is TRBV6-1, the J call TRBJ1-3, with D uncertain. Germline CDR1 and CDR2: MNHNS and SASEGT. V lost 5 bases and J lost 0, with 11 bases in between. The length of the CDR3 is 15 residues. Here the CDR3 reads CASSLDGISGNTIYF. The CDR3 region has the DNA TGTGCCAGCAGTCTAGACGGAATCTCTGGAAACACCATATATTTT.

This clonotype came up many times. Written as DNA, the CDR3 is TGTGCCAGCAGTGAGAGGGACAGGGTCAACTATGGCTACACCTTC. Amino acid sequence: CASSERDRVNYGYTF. The chain has TRBV6-1 and TRBJ1-2; 9 nucleotides line up with TRBD1. The CDR3 covers 15 residues. Per germline, CDR1 MNHNS and CDR2 SASEGT. J lost 2 bases, V lost 3 bases, and 4 bases had no gene match.

This clonotype was counted many times. The chain joins TRBV19 to TRBJ2-2, with TRBD1 identical over 11 bases. Unmatched junction bases numbered 0, after V lost 8 bases and J lost 1 base. This CDR3 has 14 amino acids. CDR1 is LNHDA and CDR2 is SQIVND in the germline V gene (reference sequence). Written as DNA, the CDR3 is TGTGCCAGTGGGACAGGGGGGAACACCGGGGAGCTGTTTTTT. Translated, it gives CASGTGGNTGELFF.

Ten or more counts support this clonotype. This rearrangement joins TRBV30 to TRBJ1-5; no firm D call. This CDR3 comprises 15 residues. Germline V CDR1 and CDR2: GTSNPN, SVGIG (reference sequence). V was cut by 4 bases and J by 4 bases, with 17 bases left in between. The chain's CDR3 is CAWTMASPLNQPQHF. The CDR3 DNA reads TGTGCCTGGACAATGGCCAGTCCCTTAAATCAGCCCCAGCATTTT.

In this sample, this clonotype turned up many times. The V gene is TRBV3-1, the J gene TRBJ1-5; D is undetermined. Germline CDR1 is LGHDT and CDR2 is YNNKEL (reference sequence). CDR3 length: 15 amino acids. Between the trimmed V and J ends, which lost 1 base and 1 base, there was a span of 8 bases. Written as DNA, the CDR3 is TGTGCCAGCAGCCAAGGCGGACCAAGCAATCAGCCCCAGCATTTT. It yields the protein CASSQGGPSNQPQHF.

Many counts were recorded for this clonotype. The V and J genes are TRBV18 and TRBJ1-1; maybe TRBD1 (5 bases). Trimming cost V 1 base and J 5 bases, with 5 bases left between them. This CDR3 has 12 amino acids. Germline CDR1 and CDR2: KGHSH and LQKENI. The CDR3 nucleotides are TGTGCCAGCTCACCACAGGGGACTGAAGCTTTCTTT. Translated: CASSPQGTEAFF.

This clonotype was observed at least ten times. The V call is TRBV28, the J call TRBJ1-1; D might be TRBD1 (5 bases). V lost 6 bases and J lost 0, with 14 bases in between. CDR1 and CDR2 (germline): MDHEN, SYDVKM. This CDR3 is 15 amino acids long. The CDR3 loop is CASRPGHLMNTEAFF. The CDR3 region has the DNA TGTGCCAGCAGGCCCGGACACCTTATGAACACTGAAGCTTTCTTT.

This clonotype has a count of ten or more. CDR3 bases: TGCGCCAGCAGTGAGTCGGTAGGCGCAGAAAAAGGCGGGGAGCTGTTTTTT. Translation gives CASSESVGAEKGGELFF. The chain employs TRBV10-2 and TRBJ2-2; D is ambiguous. Germline CDR1 and CDR2: WSHSY and SAAADI. The V end lost 0 bases, the J end lost 7 bases, and 18 bases lay between the germline ends. This CDR3 is built from 17 residues.

This clonotype was counted ten times or more. The chain couples TRBV30 to TRBJ1-5; 7 nucleotides line up with TRBD1. Trimming at V came to 3 bases and at J to 4 bases, leaving 12 bases not matched to a gene. The CDR3 length is 16 residues. From germline, CDR1 is GTSNPN and CDR2 SVGIG (reference sequence). The chain's CDR3 is CAWSHRTTGPNQPQHF. The CDR3 DNA sequence: TGTGCCTGGAGCCACCGAACGACAGGGCCGAATCAGCCCCAGCATTTT.

Ten or more counts support this clonotype. V usage is TRBV20-1 and J usage is TRBJ1-1; 8 nucleotides align to TRBD1. CDR3 length: 15 amino acids. The V and J ends lost 0 bases and 5 bases, in that order; junction bases with no gene match: 8. CDR1 is DFQATT and CDR2 is SNEGSKA in the germline V gene (reference sequence). Here the CDR3 DNA reads TGCAGTGCTAGAGACCCAGGACAGGGAAAAACTGAAGCTTTCTTT. Its protein is CSARDPGQGKTEAFF.

The chain links TRBV6-1 to TRBJ1-1; 7 nucleotides match TRBD1. The CDR3 loop spans 10 amino acids. V shed 7 bases, J shed 10 bases, and the junction held 3 bases outside the gene matches. Germline V gene data show CDR1 as MNHNS and CDR2 as SASEGT. The CDR3 sequence: CASNYRGAFF. CDR3 coding DNA: TGTGCCAGCAACTACAGGGGAGCTTTCTTT.

This clonotype showed up just a few times. J is TRBJ1-6 and V is TRBV29-1; TRBD1 matches 8 bases. V was pared by 3 bases and J by 10 bases, with 5 bases of the junction left unmatched. Germline CDR1 is SQVTM and CDR2 is ANQGSEA. The CDR3 runs to 13 residues. CDR3 sequence reads: CSVDRGQGSPLHF. In nucleotides, the CDR3 is TGCAGCGTTGACAGGGGGCAAGGGTCACCCCTCCACTTT.

This chain joins TRBV21-1 and TRBJ2-7. TRBV21-1 is deemed a pseudogene. The CDR3 has 14 amino acids. The CDR3, as DNA: TGTGCCAGCAGCAAAGAGGATACCGGATACGAGCAGTACTTC. Its protein is CASSKEDTGYEQYF.

Many counts were recorded for this clonotype. This chain uses TRBV5-1 with TRBJ1-1; 9 nucleotides agree with TRBD1. This CDR3 has 14 amino acids. Losses at the gene ends were 4 bases for V and 5 bases for J; bases not matched to a gene: 6. Germline V CDR1 and CDR2: SGHRS, YFSETQ. The CDR3 DNA is TGCGCCAGCAGCGCAACAGGGGGCTGGACTGAAGCTTTCTTT. This translates into CASSATGGWTEAFF.

J is TRBJ2-7 and V is TRBV27; weak D call: TRBD2 (6 bases). Germline V gives CDR1 MNHEY, CDR2 SMNVEV (reference sequence). V lost 7 bases and J 11 bases, leaving 18 bases between the germline ends. The CDR3 is made up of 12 amino acids. CDR3 sequence: CASTSGSGRKYF. CDR3 DNA sequence: TGTGCCAGCACGAGCGGATCAGGGAGGAAGTACTTC.

This clonotype was seen many times. The chain uses TRBV28 and TRBJ1-6, with a weak D call TRBD1 (6 bases). The germline gives CDR1 MDHEN, CDR2 SYDVKM. V lost 5 bases and J 9 bases, leaving 14 bases between the germline ends. This CDR3 has 14 residues. The CDR3 is CASSLNRAGSPLHF. In DNA, the CDR3 is TGTGCCAGCAGTCTTAACAGGGCTGGTTCACCCCTCCACTTT.

This clonotype was seen many times. This sequence joins TRBV27 and TRBJ2-1, with 10 nucleotides matching TRBD1. J lost 6 bases, V lost 6 bases, and 11 bases had no gene match. Germline V gene lookup returns CDR1 MNHEY and CDR2 SMNVEV (reference sequence). This CDR3 spans 16 amino acids. CDR3 coding DNA: TGTGCCAGCAGCCCCCCCGGGACAGGGGTTGGCAATGAGCAGTTCTTC. Encoded protein: CASSPPGTGVGNEQFF.

In its sample, this clonotype was seen many times. The V call is TRBV20-1, the J call TRBJ1-1; D remains ambiguous. In germline, CDR1 is DFQATT, CDR2 SNEGSKA (reference sequence). The CDR3 runs 13 residues. V was shortened by 8 bases and J by 0 bases, with 13 bases between the two germline ends. CDR3 residues: CSPPGPLNTEAFF. The CDR3 region has the DNA TGCAGTCCCCCGGGCCCTCTGAACACTGAAGCTTTCTTT.

This clonotype was recorded many times. V gene TRBV6-2 or TRBV6-3 combines with J gene TRBJ2-4, with D tentatively TRBD2 (6 bases). This CDR3 comprises 12 residues. CDR1 and CDR2 from the germline V gene are MNHEY and SVGEGT. The ends were cut back, 2 bases at V and 7 bases at J, with 6 bases in the middle. The CDR3 nucleotides are TGTGCCAGCAGTTACAGCGGGAACATTCAGTACTTC. It codes for CASSYSGNIQYF.

There are many counts of this clonotype. The chain carries TRBV21-1 and TRBJ2-5; the table's TRBD1 call for D was not verified on the DNA. TRBV21-1 is a pseudogene locus. CDR3 length equals 17 residues. The CDR3 nucleotides read TGTGCCAGCTACCGTCTAACCCAGGGGGGCCCGGAAGAGACCCAGTACTTC. It encodes CASYRLTQGGPEETQYF.